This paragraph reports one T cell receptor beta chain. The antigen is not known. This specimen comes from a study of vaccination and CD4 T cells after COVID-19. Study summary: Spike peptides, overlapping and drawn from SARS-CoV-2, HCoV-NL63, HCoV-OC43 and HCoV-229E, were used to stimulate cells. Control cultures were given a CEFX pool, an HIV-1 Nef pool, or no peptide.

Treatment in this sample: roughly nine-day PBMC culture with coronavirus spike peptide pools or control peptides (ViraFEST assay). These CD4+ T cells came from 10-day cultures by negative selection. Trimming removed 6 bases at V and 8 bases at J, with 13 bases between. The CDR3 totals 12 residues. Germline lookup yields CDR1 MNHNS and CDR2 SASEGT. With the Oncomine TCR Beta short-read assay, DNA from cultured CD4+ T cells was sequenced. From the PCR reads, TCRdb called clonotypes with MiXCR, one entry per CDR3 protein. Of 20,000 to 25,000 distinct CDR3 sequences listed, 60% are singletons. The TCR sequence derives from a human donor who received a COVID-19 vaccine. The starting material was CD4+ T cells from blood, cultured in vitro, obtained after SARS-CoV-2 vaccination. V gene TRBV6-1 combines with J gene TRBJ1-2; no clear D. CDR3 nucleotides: TGTGCCAGCAGCTGGAACGTCGGGGGCTACACCTTC. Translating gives CASSWNVGGYTF.